This T cell receptor (beta chain) stems from a study of blood T cell repertoires in COVID-19. V was clipped by 0 bases and J by 1 base, with 6 bases between them. The CDR3 is made up of 15 amino acids. Per germline, CDR1 SGHTA and CDR2 FQGNSA. TCRdb keeps only in-frame clones here, not all; method: immunoSEQ multiplex PCR. Of fewer than 45,000 clones listed, 65% to 85% are singletons. This clonotype originated in a man aged 40-49 years with active or convalescent COVID-19. The V and J genes are TRBV7-2 and TRBJ2-2; a weak D match, TRBD2 (6 bases). Sequencing used peripheral blood. CDR3 amino acids: CASSLAGGNTGELFF. DNA of the CDR3: TGTGCCAGCAGCTTAGCGGGGGGGAACACCGGGGAGCTGTTTTTT.